The 32 T cell receptor beta chains below come from one sample, sequenced in a study of T cell repertoires in cytomegalovirus infection. A single record per CDR3 protein comes from TCRdb applying MiXCR to the reads. The table lists some 440,000 distinct CDR3 sequences, about a third of them singletons. The sample comprised PBMCs. The receptors were gathered from a human donor in good health (CMV status not recorded). Some clones in this sample may be carry-over from other donors' samples.

This clonotype was detected a few times. The gene calls are TRBV19 and TRBJ2-7, with D possibly being TRBD1 (6 bases). Trimming removed 5 bases from V and 0 bases from J, with 11 bases in between. There are 14 residues in the CDR3. The V gene's germline CDR1 is LNHDA and CDR2 SQIVND (reference sequence). The CDR3 DNA is TGTGCCAGTAGTGTGGCGGACAGCTCCTACGAGCAGTACTTC. Protein sequence: CASSVADSSYEQYF.

The rearrangement uses TRBV29-1 and TRBJ2-7; 11 nucleotides match TRBD1. The V gene's germline CDR1 is SQVTM and CDR2 ANQGSEA. The junction had 7 bases not matched to a gene; V was cut back by 5 bases and J by 4 bases. The CDR3 runs to 14 residues. The DNA of the CDR3 is TGCAGCGTTCACCTTGGGACAGGGGGTTACGAGCAGTACTTC. It translates to CSVHLGTGGYEQYF.

Ten or more counts support this clonotype. The chain combines TRBV7-6 with TRBJ2-3, with unresolved D. V shed 0 bases and J shed 2 bases, with 15 bases lying between them. CDR1 SGHVS and CDR2 FNYEAQ come from the germline V gene. This CDR3 is built from 17 residues. CDR3 in amino acids: CASSLAPQAILTDTQYF. Written as DNA, the CDR3 is TGTGCCAGCAGCTTAGCGCCCCAGGCCATACTCACAGATACGCAGTATTTT.

This chain joins TRBV7-9 and TRBJ2-1; TRBD1 matches at 7 bases. The CDR3 extends over 15 amino acids. The junction had 10 bases not matched to a gene; V was cut back by 3 bases and J by 8 bases. CDR1 and CDR2 from the germline V gene are SEHNR and FQNEAQ (reference sequence). Here the CDR3 DNA reads TGTGCCAGCAGCTTGGGGCCAGGGGGTGGGTATGAGCAGTTCTTC. Its protein product is CASSLGPGGGYEQFF. Complete variable domain (other parts from reference TRBV7-9 and TRBJ2-1): DTGVSQNPRHKITKRGQNVTFRCDPISEHNRLYWYRQTLGQGPEFLTYFQNEAQLEKSRLLSDRFSAERPKGSFSTLEIQRTEQGDSAMYLCASSLGPGGGYEQFFGPGTRLTVL.

This rearrangement joins TRBV5-6 to TRBJ1-6, with TRBD1 identical over 7 bases. Germline trimming cut 4 bases from V and 9 bases from J; bases unmatched to any gene: 7. Per the germline V gene, CDR1 is SGHDT and CDR2 is YYEEEE. There are 14 residues in the CDR3. CDR3 amino acids: CASSPRQGSSPLHF. The CDR3 coding sequence is TGTGCCAGCAGCCCGAGACAGGGAAGTTCACCCCTCCACTTT.

This clonotype was observed many times. This sequence joins TRBV7-2 and TRBJ2-5; D call uncertain. This CDR3 is built from 13 residues. Germline lookup yields CDR1 SGHTA and CDR2 FQGNSA. Trimming removed 6 bases from V and 1 base from J, with 9 bases in between. In nucleotides, the CDR3 is TGTGCCAGCAGGGTACAGACCCAAGAGACCCAGTACTTC. Protein: CASRVQTQETQYF. Supplemented by reference TRBV7-2 and TRBJ2-5, the full variable domain reads GAGVSQSPSNKVTEKGKDVELRCDPISGHTALYWYRQSLGQGLEFLIYFQGNSAPDKSGLPSDRFSAERTGGSVSTLTIQRTQQEDSAVYLCASRVQTQETQYFGPGTRLLVL.

This clonotype has more than one count but fewer than ten. The rearrangement joins TRBV19 to TRBJ2-1; TRBD2 matches 11 bases. Germline trimming cut 2 bases from V and 7 bases from J; bases unmatched to any gene: 4. CDR1 is LNHDA and CDR2 is SQIVND in the germline V gene (reference sequence). The CDR3 has 15 residues. DNA for the CDR3: TGTGCCAGTAGTATACTTAGCGGGGGGGTTAATGAGCAGTTCTTC. Amino acids: CASSILSGGVNEQFF.

This clonotype was counted only a few times. The chain recombines TRBV27 with TRBJ2-3; 8 bases are shared with TRBD1. This CDR3 region has 15 residues. The ends lost 2 bases at V and 6 bases at J; junction bases unmatched: 7. CDR1 and CDR2 from the germline V gene are MNHEY and SMNVEV (reference sequence). CDR3: CASSLMAGGRDTQYF. In nucleotides, the CDR3 is TGTGCCAGCAGTTTAATGGCAGGGGGCAGGGATACGCAGTATTTT.

This clonotype was seen just once. Lacking the conserved final phenylalanine or tryptophan, this CDR3 likely reflects a read error. The DNA is left out, because the CDR3 cannot be placed on it with certainty; the CDR3 is given as TCRdb lists it. J is TRBJ2-2 and V is TRBV6-1; the listed D gene, TRBD1, was not tested against the DNA. The CDR3 region is 16 residues in length, termini included. Germline CDR1 is MNHNS and CDR2 is SASEGT. The CDR3 spells CASRGDREGDTGEMFS.

The gene calls are TRBV12-3 or TRBV12-4 and TRBJ1-5; weak D call: TRBD1 (6 bases). The CDR3 contains 17 residues. V was clipped by 8 bases and J by 0 bases, with 20 bases between them. This chain's CDR3 is CASGWFPQGNSNQPQHF. CDR3 DNA: TGTGCCAGCGGCTGGTTTCCGCAGGGGAATAGCAATCAGCCCCAGCATTTT.

The chain employs TRBV2 and TRBJ2-6; a possible D gene is TRBD1 (5 bases). There are 15 residues in the CDR3. CDR1 and CDR2 (germline): SNHLY, FYNNEI. Deletions cut 3 bases from V and 2 bases from J, with 8 bases between. The CDR3: CASSDDSAGANVLTF. In nucleotides, the CDR3 is TGTGCCAGCAGTGATGACAGCGCTGGGGCCAACGTCCTGACTTTC.

The CDR3, as DNA: TGTGCCAGCAGTTTTGGGGGTTCAGAGTCACCCCTCCACTTT. This gives the protein CASSFGGSESPLHF. The chain carries TRBV28 and TRBJ1-6; a possible D gene is TRBD1 (5 bases). The V end lost 3 bases, the J end lost 10 bases, and 13 bases lay between the germline ends. This CDR3 has 14 amino acids. CDR1 MDHEN and CDR2 SYDVKM come from the germline V gene.

The chain links TRBV7-9 to TRBJ2-1; D is perhaps TRBD1 (6 bases). Trimming left V 8 bases short and J 8 bases short, with 19 bases between. The CDR3 length is 14 residues. Germline V gene sequence: CDR1 SEHNR, CDR2 FQNEAQ (reference sequence). As DNA, the CDR3 is TGTGCCAGCCCCTTGGGGGCAGGTTCGGATGAGCAGTTCTTC. Translated: CASPLGAGSDEQFF.

Only a few counts were recorded for this clonotype. This chain joins TRBV15 and TRBJ2-3, with a tentative D call TRBD2 (7 bases). Germline V gene data show CDR1 as LNHNV and CDR2 as YYDKDF (reference sequence). V lost 1 base and J lost 1, with 15 bases in between. The CDR3 extends over 17 amino acids. The chain's CDR3 is CATSRVVGAGGTDTQYF. CDR3 coding DNA: TGTGCCACCAGCAGAGTCGTGGGGGCGGGGGGCACAGATACGCAGTATTTT.

V and J are TRBV7-8 and TRBJ2-5; 11 bases line up with TRBD2. The CDR3 length is 18 residues. Germline trimming cut 5 bases from V and 5 bases from J; bases unmatched to any gene: 16. Germline V gene data show CDR1 as SGHVS and CDR2 as FQNEAQ. In DNA, the CDR3 is TGTGCCAGCAGCGAAAATCGTCTAGCGGGGGGCGTTGGGGAGACCCAGTACTTC. Protein sequence: CASSENRLAGGVGETQYF.

The chain couples TRBV4-3 to TRBJ2-6, with unresolved D. Germline values: CDR1 LGHNA, CDR2 YSLEER. The ends were cut back, 0 bases at V and 0 bases at J, with 6 bases in the middle. The CDR3 consists of 16 residues. The CDR3 DNA is TGCGCCAGCAGCCAAGACCGATACTCTGGGGCCAACGTCCTGACTTTC. Amino acid sequence: CASSQDRYSGANVLTF.

J is TRBJ2-2 and V is TRBV4-3; D gene ambiguous. V lost 4 bases and J lost 1, with 13 bases in between. The CDR3 is 16 amino acids. CDR1 is LGHNA, CDR2 YSLEER, per germline. Here the CDR3 DNA reads TGCGCCAGCAGCCTGGCCGGGTCAGGGAACACCGGGGAGCTGTTTTTT. Translating it yields CASSLAGSGNTGELFF.

The count of this clonotype is one. A read error may be the cause here, since a much bigger clone is one base away. The chain couples TRBV10-2 to TRBJ1-1; a possible D gene is TRBD1 (6 bases). The CDR3 sequence is 15 residues long. The ends were cut back, 7 bases at V and 9 bases at J, with 24 bases in the middle. The germline V gene has CDR1 WSHSY and CDR2 SAAADI. The CDR3 nucleotides are TGCGCCAGCAATCCCGGGGGGGCCCGCGGAACTAAAGCTTTCTTT. It translates to CASNPGGARGTKAFF.

The rearrangement uses TRBV5-4 and TRBJ2-5; 7 nucleotides match TRBD2. V gave up 4 bases and J gave up 2 bases; unmatched junction bases: 11. Germline loops: CDR1 SGHNT, CDR2 YYREEE (reference sequence). The CDR3 loop spans 16 amino acids. CDR3 in DNA: TGTGCCAGCAGCCCAGCCCCTAGCGGAGCACAAGAGACCCAGTACTTC. It codes for CASSPAPSGAQETQYF.

On this clonotype itself: This may be a read error: a much more frequent sequence differs by one nucleotide. V gene TRBV7-2 combines with J gene TRBJ1-5, with D possibly being TRBD1 (6 bases). The CDR3 totals 12 residues. Germline V gene data show CDR1 as SGHTA and CDR2 as FQGNSA. CDR3 protein: CASKGVNQPQPF. Here the CDR3 DNA reads TGTGCTTCTAAGGGGGTGAATCAGCCCCAGCCTTTT.

This clonotype showed up just a few times. The chain's CDR3 is CASSIGGLSNEQFF. CDR3 sequence (DNA): TGTGCCAGTAGTATTGGGGGACTCTCCAATGAGCAGTTCTTC. The V and J genes are TRBV19 and TRBJ2-1, with D perhaps matching TRBD2 (6 bases). Germline V CDR1 and CDR2: LNHDA, SQIVND (reference sequence). CDR3 size: 14 residues. Trimming took 3 bases from V and 6 from J, leaving 12 bases between them.

This clonotype was seen more than once but under ten times. The J gene is TRBJ2-1, the V gene TRBV28, with 7 bases matching TRBD1. Germline V gene data show CDR1 as MDHEN and CDR2 as SYDVKM. There are 13 residues in the CDR3. V shed 5 bases, J shed 7 bases, and the junction held 5 bases outside the gene matches. The CDR3 region is CASSPSTGNEQFF. CDR3 nucleotides: TGTGCCAGCAGTCCCTCGACAGGGAATGAGCAGTTCTTC.

This clonotype was recorded a few times. The chain employs TRBV24-1 and TRBJ2-1, with 9 bases identical to TRBD2. CDR3 length equals 16 residues. Germline V lookup: CDR1 KGHDR, CDR2 SFDVKD. V shed 2 bases and J 3 bases; nucleotides not matched to a gene: 4. The CDR3 is CATSDYWRGGYNEQFF. The DNA of the CDR3 is TGTGCCACCAGTGATTATTGGCGGGGGGGCTACAATGAGCAGTTCTTC.

A word on this clonotype: One end of the junction varies from germline; a read error may be responsible. J is TRBJ2-1 and V is TRBV20-1, with D possibly TRBD1 on 6 matching bases. The CDR3 has 15 amino acids. The germline gives CDR1 DFQATT, CDR2 SNEGSKA (reference sequence). CDR3 region: CSARNPEGVNNDQGF. The CDR3 DNA reads TGCAGTGCTAGAAACCCAGAGGGGGTGAACAATGATCAGGGCTTC.

This clonotype has a count of ten or more. The chain joins TRBV11-2 to TRBJ1-1; a weak D match, TRBD1 (5 bases). The CDR3 runs 15 residues. Germline values: CDR1 SGHAT, CDR2 FQNNGV. V was pared by 1 base and J by 2 bases, with 11 bases between. CDR3 nucleotides: TGTGCCAGCAGCTTAGCGGGACTCCCTAACACTGAAGCTTTCTTT. Translated: CASSLAGLPNTEAFF.

This chain joins TRBV7-8 and TRBJ2-7; 12 positions agree with TRBD2. With 4 bases clipped from V and 8 bases from J, the junction kept 6 bases outside the gene matches. Germline V CDR1 and CDR2: SGHVS, FQNEAQ. The CDR3 loop spans 14 amino acids. CDR3 region: CASSSTSGGRQQYF. CDR3 DNA: TGTGCCAGCAGCTCAACTAGCGGGGGGAGGCAGCAGTACTTC.

The chain is built from TRBV12-3 or TRBV12-4 and TRBJ1-2; 7 bases fit TRBD1. The V segment lost 6 bases and the J segment 0 bases; nucleotides outside the gene matches: 10. This CDR3 has 16 amino acids. CDR3 amino acids: CASRHTGAAANYGYTF. The DNA of the CDR3 is TGTGCCAGCAGACATACAGGGGCGGCAGCTAACTATGGCTACACCTTC.

V is TRBV12-3 or TRBV12-4 and J is TRBJ1-3; no clear D gene. The CDR3 is 15 residues long. Between the trimmed V and J ends, which lost 6 bases and 0 bases, there was a span of 12 bases. In DNA form, the CDR3 reads TGTGCCAGCAGCGGACGGCCGCTCTCTGGAAACACCATATATTTT. Its translation: CASSGRPLSGNTIYF.

This clonotype appeared many times. This sequence joins TRBV4-3 and TRBJ2-3; possibly TRBD2 for D (5 bases). V was cut by 0 bases and J by 1 base, with 11 bases left in between. This CDR3 spans 16 amino acids. CDR1 and CDR2 (germline): LGHNA, YSLEER. The CDR3 sequence is CASSQEWRRGTDTQYF. The CDR3 DNA reads TGCGCCAGCAGCCAAGAGTGGAGGCGGGGCACAGATACGCAGTATTTT.

The chain links TRBV20-1 to TRBJ2-3, with 9 bases matching TRBD1. V lost 6 bases to trimming and J lost 5 bases; unmatched junction nucleotides: 12. The CDR3 spans 15 residues. Germline CDR1 DFQATT, CDR2 SNEGSKA (reference sequence). CDR3 sequence reads: CSAPPGQGRGDTQYF. The CDR3 DNA reads as TGCAGTGCCCCACCGGGACAGGGTCGTGGAGATACGCAGTATTTT.

At least ten counts were recorded for this clonotype. The chain combines TRBV7-2 with TRBJ1-1, with D unclear. CDR3 length: 14 residues. V lost 7 bases to trimming and J lost 2 bases, with 14 bases between them. CDR1 and CDR2 from the germline V gene are SGHTA and FQGNSA. CDR3 bases: TGTGCCAGCATTATCGGGGTGGGAAACACTGAAGCTTTCTTT. Encoded protein: CASIIGVGNTEAFF.

This clonotype came up a few times. This sequence joins TRBV3-1 and TRBJ2-3; unclear D gene. The CDR3 runs to 14 residues. V was pared by 1 base and J by 2 bases, with 7 bases between. Germline V gene data show CDR1 as LGHDT and CDR2 as YNNKEL (reference sequence). The CDR3 reads CASSQAGSTDTQYF. CDR3 nucleotides: TGTGCCAGCAGCCAAGCCGGCTCCACAGATACGCAGTATTTT.